The 9 T cell receptor beta chains presented below share a single source sample, sequenced in a study of OX40 agonist ivuxolimab in advanced cancers. Measured with immunoSEQ multiplex PCR; TCRdb has only the in-frame clones, and not every one. The sample carries under 15,000 clones, about 87% recorded once. The sample consisted of CD4+ or CD8+ T cells sorted from blood, taken in a trial of the OX40 agonist ivuxolimab. The receptors stem from an adult with an advanced solid tumor such as melanoma, head and neck, liver or kidney cancer.

The chain recombines TRBV6-5 with TRBJ1-3; D unclear. Germline CDR1 reads MNHEY; CDR2 reads SVGAGI. CDR3 length: 15 amino acids. V was clipped by 2 bases and J by 0 bases, with 8 bases between them. CDR3 sequence: CASSYRFLSGNTIYF. CDR3 bases: TGTGCCAGCAGTTACCGATTCCTCTCTGGAAACACCATATATTTT.

The rearrangement links TRBV6-6 to TRBJ1-1, with D tentatively TRBD1 (5 bases). V was cut by 6 bases and J by 1 base, with 12 bases left in between. Germline-derived CDR1 and CDR2 are MNHNY and SVGAGI (reference sequence). This CDR3 region has 14 residues. CDR3 coding DNA: TGTGCCAGCAGGTCTTTCAGGGCGAACACTGAAGCTTTCTTT. This translates into CASRSFRANTEAFF.

The rearrangement joins TRBV2 to TRBJ1-1; weak D call: TRBD1 (6 bases). Germline CDR1 and CDR2: SNHLY and FYNNEI. V was shortened by 5 bases and J by 8 bases, with 15 bases between the two germline ends. The CDR3 runs 13 residues. Here the CDR3 reads CASSLPGVSEAFF. The CDR3 nucleotides are TGTGCCAGCAGTCTACCAGGGGTTTCAGAAGCTTTCTTT.

V gene TRBV5-6 combines with J gene TRBJ2-7; D remains ambiguous. The CDR3 contains 13 residues. Germline V gives CDR1 SGHDT, CDR2 YYEEEE. V lost 2 bases and J lost 2, with 8 bases in between. For the CDR3, the DNA is TGTGCCAGCAGCTTAGGCACCACCTACGAGCAGTACTTC. This gives the protein CASSLGTTYEQYF.

This clone is labeled as medium-sized (0.01 to 0.1%). The rearrangement joins TRBV21-1 to TRBJ2-3; no DNA check was done on the table's D call, TRBD2. TRBV21-1 is flagged as a pseudogene. CDR3 length: 16 residues. For the CDR3, the DNA is TGTGCCAGCAGCAAAGCGAGGGCAGCTAGCACAGATACGCAGTATTTT. It encodes CASSKARAASTDTQYF.

This chain joins TRBV6-6 and TRBJ2-1, with D unclear. The ends were cut back, 2 bases at V and 5 bases at J, with 7 bases in the middle. The germline CDR1 and CDR2 sequences are MNHNY and SVGAGI (reference sequence). The CDR3 is made up of 13 amino acids. CDR3 residues: CASSYTTHNEQFF. The CDR3 coding sequence is TGTGCCAGCAGTTACACGACCCACAATGAGCAGTTCTTC.

Comment on this clone: At the DNA level, this CDR3 is encoded by other sequences in the same sample as well. CDR3 in DNA: TGTGCCAGCAGCTTGGATCCAGGGGGTGAAAAACTGTTTTTT. It yields the protein CASSLDPGGEKLFF. This chain joins TRBV5-4 and TRBJ1-4, with 7 bases fitting TRBD1. From germline, CDR1 is SGHNT and CDR2 YYREEE (reference sequence). The junction had 3 bases not matched to a gene; V was cut back by 0 bases and J by 7 bases. The CDR3 consists of 14 residues.

The rearrangement links TRBV30 to TRBJ1-1; D is undetermined. This CDR3 contains 14 residues. V was pared by 1 base and J by 0 bases, with 9 bases between. Per the germline V gene, CDR1 is GTSNPN and CDR2 is SVGIG (reference sequence). CDR3 region: CAWSEGRMNTEAFF. CDR3 coding DNA: TGTGCCTGGAGTGAGGGTCGGATGAACACTGAAGCTTTCTTT.

The chain combines TRBV29-1 with TRBJ2-2, with TRBD2 as a possible D gene (6 bases). Germline V gives CDR1 SQVTM, CDR2 ANQGSEA. The length of the CDR3 is 11 residues. Deletions cut 7 bases from V and 7 bases from J, with 10 bases between. The CDR3 protein is CSGRVLGELFF. As DNA, the CDR3 is TGCAGCGGGAGGGTTCTCGGGGAGCTGTTTTTT.